Listed below are T cell receptor beta chains from one sample, sequenced in a study of post-analysis software for immune sequencing data. TCRdb re-derived calls from the PCR reads in MiXCR, one entry per CDR3 protein. The data contain fewer than 850,000 distinct CDR3 sequences, approximately 30% of them singletons. The sample consisted of blood. These receptors were taken from a girl aged 5 to 17 with multiple sclerosis. CDR3s include the opening cysteine and the closing phenylalanine or tryptophan. The D gene is left open where the match is weak. Not all rows give a size; the values are once, few, many and, for expanded clones, a class.

size: .; J: TRBJ1-1; D: .; length: 13; V: TRBV5-1; CDR3: CASSWTENTEASF; DNA: TGCGCCAGCAGCTGGACAGAGAACACTGAAGCTTCCTTT
size: .; J: TRBJ2-1; D: TRBD1; length: 14; V: TRBV7-9; CDR3: CASSSGGSYNEQFF; DNA: TGTGCCAGCAGCTCAGGGGGCTCCTACAATGAGCAGTTCTTC
size: many; J: TRBJ1-2; D: .; length: 14; V: TRBV27; CDR3: CASSLSARVAGYTF; DNA: TGTGCCAGCAGTTTATCGGCCAGGGTGGCTGGCTACACCTTC
size: many; J: TRBJ2-7; D: .; length: 12; V: TRBV7-2; CDR3: CASSFNSYEQYF; DNA: TGTGCCAGCAGCTTCAACTCCTACGAGCAGTACTTC
size: .; J: TRBJ2-1; D: TRBD2; length: 16; V: TRBV20-1; CDR3: CSARVPSGRPAETQFF; DNA: TGCAGTGCTAGAGTTCCTAGCGGGAGACCAGCAGAGACCCAGTTCTTC
size: few; J: TRBJ2-5; D: TRBD2; length: 14; V: TRBV25-1; CDR3: CASSERGGGETQYF; DNA: TGTGCCAGCAGTGAACGGGGGGGAGGGGAGACCCAGTACTTC
size: few; J: TRBJ1-4; D: TRBD1; length: 14; V: TRBV6-6; CDR3: CASRTGQGNEKLFF; DNA: TGTGCCAGCAGGACGGGACAGGGGAATGAAAAACTGTTTTTT
size: few; J: TRBJ1-5; D: .; length: 15; V: TRBV2; CDR3: CASSEGRTGRQPQHF; DNA: TGTGCCAGCAGTGAGGGGCGCACCGGGCGTCAGCCCCAGCATTTT
size: .; J: TRBJ2-3; D: TRBD2; length: 17; V: TRBV10-3; CDR3: CAISESGRAGSSDTQYF; DNA: TGTGCCATCAGTGAGTCAGGGAGGGCCGGGTCATCAGATACGCAGTATTTT
size: many; J: TRBJ2-3; D: .; length: 14; V: TRBV29-1; CDR3: CSVGWGADTDTQYF; DNA: TGCAGCGTTGGATGGGGAGCGGACACAGATACGCAGTATTTT
size: few; J: TRBJ1-6; D: .; length: 15; V: TRBV20-1; CDR3: CSALPPDTHNSPLHF; DNA: TGCAGTGCCCTGCCCCCGGACACTCATAATTCACCCCTCCACTTT
size: few; J: TRBJ2-5; D: .; length: 16; V: TRBV7-8; CDR3: CASSSRSGDGRTTQYF; DNA: TGTGCCAGCAGCTCCCGGAGCGGAGACGGCAGGACGACCCAGTACTTC
size: .; J: TRBJ2-3; D: .; length: 14; V: TRBV28; CDR3: CASSSPAVTDTQYF; DNA: TGTGCCAGCAGCTCTCCTGCGGTTACAGATACGCAGTATTTT
size: .; J: TRBJ1-5; D: .; length: 12; V: TRBV28; CDR3: CATWGRNQPQHF; DNA: TGTGCTACTTGGGGGCGCAATCAGCCCCAGCATTTT
size: .; J: TRBJ1-5; D: .; length: 13; V: TRBV29-1; CDR3: CSVARGGGQPQHF; DNA: TGCAGCGTTGCCCGGGGGGGCGGTCAGCCCCAGCATTTT
size: .; J: TRBJ1-5; D: .; length: 14; V: TRBV5-5; CDR3: CASRRGTVDQPQHF; DNA: TGTGCCAGCAGACGCGGGACGGTGGATCAGCCCCAGCATTTT
size: few; J: TRBJ2-7; D: .; length: 14; V: TRBV16; CDR3: CASSQSSAGSEQYF; DNA: TGTGCCAGCAGCCAATCTTCGGCAGGCTCCGAGCAGTACTTC
size: .; J: TRBJ2-7; D: .; length: 14; V: TRBV28; CDR3: CASSLEEPFYEQYF; DNA: TGTGCCAGCAGTTTAGAAGAGCCCTTCTACGAGCAGTACTTC
size: .; J: TRBJ2-1; D: .; length: 17; V: TRBV7-2; CDR3: CASAAFGRRGRYNEQFF; DNA: TGTGCCAGCGCCGCGTTTGGGCGGCGGGGGCGCTACAATGAGCAGTTCTTC
size: few; J: TRBJ1-1; D: TRBD1; length: 16; V: TRBV25-1; CDR3: CASSGGDRVGNTEAFF; DNA: TGTGCCAGCAGTGGGGGGGACAGGGTCGGGAACACTGAAGCTTTCTTT
size: .; J: TRBJ2-7; D: TRBD2; length: 14; V: TRBV20-1; CDR3: CSAPWAGVDREQYF; DNA: TGCAGTGCTCCCTGGGCGGGAGTAGATCGCGAGCAGTACTTC
size: few; J: TRBJ2-7; D: TRBD2; length: 17; V: TRBV11-2; CDR3: CASSLNQLAETIVEQYF; DNA: TGTGCCAGCAGCTTAAATCAGCTAGCGGAAACCATAGTCGAGCAGTACTTC
size: many; J: TRBJ1-2; D: .; length: 14; V: TRBV4-3; CDR3: CASSPRVANYGYTF; DNA: TGCGCCAGCAGCCCCCGGGTAGCTAACTATGGCTACACCTTC
size: .; J: TRBJ2-5; D: .; length: 14; V: TRBV6-5; CDR3: CASTIAGPGGTQYF; DNA: TGTGCCAGCACCATCGCAGGGCCTGGGGGGACCCAGTACTTC
size: few; J: TRBJ2-4; D: TRBD2; length: 18; V: TRBV6-2/TRBV6-3; CDR3: CASSPATGTSGFKNIQYF; DNA: TGTGCCAGCAGTCCAGCCACCGGGACTAGCGGGTTCAAAAACATTCAGTACTTC
size: .; J: TRBJ1-2; D: TRBD1; length: 20; V: TRBV20-1; CDR3: CSAIISGFSGQGVINYGYTF; DNA: TGCAGTGCTATCATTAGCGGCTTTTCGGGACAGGGAGTTATTAACTATGGCTACACCTTC
size: .; J: TRBJ2-1; D: TRBD2; length: 18; V: TRBV12-3/TRBV12-4; CDR3: CATTNPLLGRDYYNEQFF; DNA: TGTGCCACTACGAATCCCCTGCTCGGGAGGGACTACTACAATGAGCAGTTCTTC
size: .; J: TRBJ2-2; D: .; length: 16; V: TRBV27; CDR3: CASSFWGRGNTGELFF; DNA: TGTGCCAGCAGTTTTTGGGGCAGGGGTAACACCGGGGAGCTGTTTTTT
size: .; J: TRBJ2-3; D: .; length: 15; V: TRBV5-6; CDR3: CASSIGTGAFTTQYF; DNA: TGTGCCAGCAGCATCGGGACTGGGGCTTTTACTACGCAGTATTTT
size: .; J: TRBJ1-2; D: TRBD1; length: 16; V: TRBV7-9; CDR3: CASSHASGTGFISYTF; DNA: TGTGCCAGCAGCCATGCATCCGGGACAGGGTTTATTAGCTACACCTTC
size: .; J: TRBJ2-7; D: .; length: 16; V: TRBV9; CDR3: CASSVGSPARAYEQYF; DNA: TGTGCCAGCAGCGTAGGGTCCCCTGCCAGGGCCTACGAGCAGTACTTC
size: .; J: TRBJ1-2; D: .; length: 15; V: TRBV5-6; CDR3: CASSPPARINYGYTF; DNA: TGTGCCAGCAGCCCGCCAGCCAGGATAAACTATGGCTACACCTTC
size: .; J: TRBJ2-1; D: TRBD2; length: 17; V: TRBV28; CDR3: CASSELRGREALWEQFF; DNA: TGTGCCAGCAGTGAGCTTAGAGGGCGGGAGGCCCTCTGGGAGCAGTTCTTC
size: .; J: TRBJ2-4; D: .; length: 14; V: TRBV7-9; CDR3: CASSLVPSQNIQYF; DNA: TGTGCCAGCAGCTTAGTTCCCAGCCAAAACATTCAGTACTTC
size: many; J: TRBJ2-1; D: TRBD2; length: 12; V: TRBV20-1; CDR3: CSARVAGDEQFF; DNA: TGCAGTGCAAGGGTCGCGGGGGATGAGCAGTTCTTC
size: few; J: TRBJ2-7; D: .; length: 14; V: TRBV4-3; CDR3: CASGQVLGSYEQYF; DNA: TGCGCCAGCGGCCAAGTTTTGGGGTCCTACGAGCAGTACTTC
size: .; J: TRBJ2-5; D: .; length: 12; V: TRBV5-1; CDR3: CASRSWGETQYF; DNA: TGCGCCAGCAGGTCGTGGGGAGAGACCCAGTACTTC
size: .; J: TRBJ1-2; D: .; length: 16; V: TRBV20-1; CDR3: CSARVGPADISSGYTF; DNA: TGCAGTGCTAGAGTGGGCCCGGCAGACATATCGTCTGGCTACACCTTC
size: many; J: TRBJ2-7; D: .; length: 12; V: TRBV7-9; CDR3: CASSQSPYEQYF; DNA: TGTGCCAGCAGCCAAAGCCCCTACGAGCAGTACTTC
size: .; J: TRBJ2-7; D: .; length: 15; V: TRBV5-1; CDR3: CASSRDLGTYNEQYF; DNA: TGCGCCAGCAGCCGCGACCTCGGGACCTACAATGAGCAGTACTTC
size: few; J: TRBJ2-1; D: .; length: 13; V: TRBV29-1; CDR3: CSVEDRRYNEQFF; DNA: TGCAGCGTTGAAGATAGGAGATACAATGAGCAGTTCTTC
size: .; J: TRBJ1-2; D: TRBD1; length: 16; V: TRBV6-6; CDR3: CASSSLTGVLNYGYTF; DNA: TGTGCCAGCAGTTCTCTTACAGGGGTACTAAACTATGGCTACACCTTC
size: .; J: TRBJ2-2; D: .; length: 15; V: TRBV18; CDR3: CASSPPGSTTGELFF; DNA: TGTGCCAGCTCACCACCAGGGTCGACCACCGGGGAGCTGTTTTTT
size: few; J: TRBJ2-1; D: TRBD2; length: 15; V: TRBV20-1; CDR3: CSARKSGSWRNEQFF; DNA: TGCAGTGCTAGAAAAAGCGGGAGTTGGCGCAATGAGCAGTTCTTC
size: few; J: TRBJ1-5; D: .; length: 13; V: TRBV6-5; CDR3: CASKSGINQPQHF; DNA: TGTGCCAGCAAATCTGGGATAAATCAGCCCCAGCATTTT
size: many; J: TRBJ2-4; D: .; length: 13; V: TRBV7-2; CDR3: CASSTEHQNIQYF; DNA: TGTGCCAGCAGCACTGAACACCAAAACATTCAGTACTTC